This TCR beta chain was sequenced for a study of cytomegalovirus exposure and HLA in healthy donors. Overall study findings and caveats: Some TCR beta chains (roughly 160 of them) were listed as cytomegalovirus-associated.

This clone was observed a single time. Its antigen is not known. The PCR employed 60 Vbeta primers together with 13 Jbeta primers. Sequenced by immunoSEQ multiplex PCR; TCRdb stores in-frame clones only, minus some. The table has 100,000 or so clones, roughly 80% seen once. As for the donors, each was a healthy bone marrow donor. Though probably carrying unrecorded immune exposures, donors were nominally healthy at sampling. The CDR3 has 14 residues. Germline V lookup: CDR1 MGHRA, CDR2 YSYEKL. Trimming stripped 4 bases from V and 6 bases from J, with 15 bases between. This sequence was found in a man between 25 and 39 years old in good health and CMV-seropositive. The chain recombines TRBV4-1 with TRBJ1-2, with D unclear. Sequencing used PBMCs. CDR3 sequence (DNA): TGCGCCAGCAGCCCCCTGGAGGGCCAGGATGGCTACACCTTC. Its protein product is CASSPLEGQDGYTF.